Presented here are 28 T cell receptor beta chains from one specimen sequenced in a study of blood T cell repertoires in COVID-19. Sequenced by immunoSEQ multiplex PCR; TCRdb stores in-frame clones only, minus some. Of 15,000 to 20,000 clones in the sample, around nine tenths were seen once. Sequencing was performed on peripheral blood. Every receptor here comes from a human donor in a cohort sampled during active COVID-19.

This chain connects TRBV19 to TRBJ2-7; D is uncertain. The germline V gene has CDR1 LNHDA and CDR2 SQIVND (reference sequence). The CDR3 is 15 amino acids. Deletions cut 3 bases from V and 4 bases from J, with 16 bases between. The CDR3 DNA sequence: TGTGCCAGTAGTATCGGTCCAGGCGCATTTTACGAGCAGTACTTC. This encodes CASSIGPGAFYEQYF.

The chain carries TRBV18 and TRBJ1-4, with 7 nucleotides matching TRBD1. Germline values: CDR1 KGHSH, CDR2 LQKENI. V was clipped by 3 bases and J by 7 bases; unmatched bases: 8. This CDR3 spans 15 amino acids. The CDR3 DNA sequence: TGTGCCAGCTCACCTCGACAGGGACGTGGTGAAAAACTGTTTTTT. Protein sequence: CASSPRQGRGEKLFF. The full variable domain, with the rest looked up from reference TRBV18 and TRBJ1-4, is NAGVMQNPRHLVRRRGQEARLRCSPMKGHSHVYWYRQLPEEGLKFMVYLQKENIIDESGMPKERFSAEFPKEGPSILRIQQVVRGDSAAYFCASSPRQGRGEKLFFGSGTQLSVL.

This clone was counted a few times. V usage is TRBV9 and J usage is TRBJ1-2; 8 bases are shared with TRBD1. The CDR3 consists of 15 residues. CDR1 is SGDLS and CDR2 is YYNGEE in the germline V gene. Germline trimming cut 4 bases from V and 7 bases from J; bases unmatched to any gene: 12. The CDR3: CASSRLRDRGSGYTF. The CDR3 DNA reads TGTGCCAGCAGCCGTCTCCGAGACAGGGGATCTGGCTACACCTTC.

The J gene is TRBJ2-1, the V gene TRBV2; perhaps TRBD1 as D (5 bases). This CDR3 comprises 15 residues. Germline-derived CDR1 and CDR2 are SNHLY and FYNNEI. Trimming removed 3 bases from V and 4 bases from J, with 13 bases in between. CDR3 in amino acids: CASSEQTGEYNEQFF. The DNA of the CDR3 is TGTGCCAGCAGTGAGCAAACAGGTGAATACAATGAGCAGTTCTTC. The full variable domain, with the rest looked up from reference TRBV2 and TRBJ2-1, is EPEVTQTPSHQVTQMGQEVILRCVPISNHLYFYWYRQILGQKVEFLVSFYNNEISEKSEIFDDQFSVERPDGSNFTLKIRSTKLEDSAMYFCASSEQTGEYNEQFFGPGTRLTVL.

The chain combines TRBV11-2 with TRBJ2-5; perhaps TRBD2 as D (6 bases). Trimming removed 4 bases from V and 5 bases from J, with 14 bases in between. Germline values: CDR1 SGHAT, CDR2 FQNNGV. The CDR3 extends over 14 amino acids. The CDR3 coding sequence is TGTGCCAGCAGCTCGCCGAGGGCGGGGGAGACCCAGTACTTC. This encodes CASSSPRAGETQYF. Together with reference TRBV11-2 and TRBJ2-5, the CDR3 gives the full variable domain: EAGVAQSPRYKIIEKRQSVAFWCNPISGHATLYWYQQILGQGPKLLIQFQNNGVVDDSQLPKDRFSAERLKGVDSTLKIQPAKLEDSAVYLCASSSPRAGETQYFGPGTRLLVL.

This clone was counted a single time. The CDR3 sequence is CASSSPERTGRTEAFF. CDR3 DNA sequence: TGTGCCAGCAGCTCACCAGAAAGGACAGGGAGGACTGAAGCTTTCTTT. This sequence joins TRBV5-8 and TRBJ1-1, with 8 bases that match TRBD1. Germline V gene data show CDR1 as SGHTS and CDR2 as YDEGEE. V dropped 3 bases and J dropped 5; count of bases not matched to a gene: 12. CDR3 length: 16 residues.

The chain employs TRBV6-5 and TRBJ2-1; 9 bases align to TRBD2. The J segment lost 7 bases and the V segment lost 2 bases, leaving 6 bases of the junction unmatched. The CDR3 sequence is 15 residues long. CDR1 is MNHEY and CDR2 is SVGAGI in the germline V gene. CDR3 residues: CASSYQAGGHNEQFF. CDR3 coding DNA: TGTGCCAGCAGTTACCAGGCGGGGGGGCATAATGAGCAGTTCTTC.

The chain links TRBV6-6 to TRBJ2-3, with 11 bases identical to TRBD1. The CDR3 loop spans 18 amino acids. Germline-derived CDR1 and CDR2 are MNHNY and SVGAGI (reference sequence). Trimming removed 5 bases from V and 5 bases from J; junction bases left unmatched: 15. CDR3 loop: CASSRGKGRDRGLDTQYF. The CDR3 region has the DNA TGTGCCAGCAGTCGCGGCAAGGGGCGGGACAGGGGGTTAGATACGCAGTATTTT.

This chain uses TRBV5-4 with TRBJ2-5, with D maybe TRBD2 (6 bases). CDR1 and CDR2 from the germline V gene are SGHNT and YYREEE (reference sequence). The CDR3 is 13 residues long. V was shortened by 2 bases and J by 4 bases, with 9 bases between the two germline ends. The CDR3 region has the DNA TGTGCCAGCAGCTTTCTGGGGGGAGAGACCCAGTACTTC. Translation gives CASSFLGGETQYF.

The V gene is TRBV11-2, the J gene TRBJ2-5, with D possibly being TRBD1 (6 bases). Germline V lookup: CDR1 SGHAT, CDR2 FQNNGV. The V end lost 5 bases, the J end lost 4 bases, and 11 bases lay between the germline ends. This CDR3 has 13 residues. The DNA for the CDR3 is TGTGCCAGCAGCAGTACAGGGAGAGAGACCCAGTACTTC. It specifies CASSSTGRETQYF.

The V gene is TRBV18, the J gene TRBJ2-7; D possibly corresponds to TRBD2 (5 bases). Germline CDR1 reads KGHSH; CDR2 reads LQKENI. The CDR3 contains 13 residues. Trimming removed 0 bases at V and 3 bases at J, with 6 bases between. The DNA of the CDR3 is TGTGCCAGCTCACCACCCACTAGCTACGAGCAGTACTTC. This encodes CASSPPTSYEQYF.

The CDR3 DNA is TGCGCCAGCCAACTTACAGGGGACCAAGAGACCCAGTACTTC. This translates into CASQLTGDQETQYF. The chain recombines TRBV5-1 with TRBJ2-5, with 7 positions matching TRBD1. The CDR3 covers 14 residues. Germline-derived CDR1 and CDR2 are SGHRS and YFSETQ. V gave up 7 bases and J gave up 0 bases; unmatched junction bases: 6. Looking up the rest from reference TRBV5-1 and TRBJ2-5 gives the full variable domain: KAGVTQTPRYLIKTRGQQVTLSCSPISGHRSVSWYQQTPGQGLQFLFEYFSETQRNKGNFPGRFSGRQFSNSRSEMNVSTLELGDSALYLCASQLTGDQETQYFGPGTRLLVL.

The V gene is TRBV10-1, the J gene TRBJ2-2, with TRBD1 matching 7 bases. Per the germline V gene, CDR1 is WNHNN and CDR2 is SYGVQD (reference sequence). The CDR3 extends over 15 amino acids. After removal of 2 bases from V and 2 bases from J, the junction contained 2 bases not matched to a gene. CDR3 sequence (DNA): TGCGCCAGCAGTGAGGACAGGGTAAACACCGGGGAGCTGTTTTTT. The encoded protein is CASSEDRVNTGELFF.

This chain links TRBV19 with TRBJ1-1; D call uncertain. Trimming took off 0 bases at V and 1 base at J, with 9 bases between the two ends. Germline V CDR1 and CDR2: LNHDA, SQIVND (reference sequence). There are 15 residues in the CDR3. DNA for the CDR3: TGTGCCAGTAGTATAGATCTAGAGCCGAACACTGAAGCTTTCTTT. It is translated as CASSIDLEPNTEAFF.

This chain uses TRBV4-2 with TRBJ1-4; the D is unclear. Germline V gene lookup returns CDR1 LGHNA and CDR2 YNFKEQ. This CDR3 has 18 residues. V gave up 0 bases and J gave up 4 bases, with 18 bases separating them. CDR3 sequence (DNA): TGTGCCAGCAGCCAAGATTTCCCATCTCGAGGGAATAATGAAAAACTGTTTTTT. Translation: CASSQDFPSRGNNEKLFF.

This chain connects TRBV27 to TRBJ1-6; tentatively, D is TRBD1 (6 bases). Germline-derived CDR1 and CDR2 are MNHEY and SMNVEV (reference sequence). The CDR3 is 15 amino acids. V shed 5 bases and J shed 10 bases, with 18 bases lying between them. The CDR3: CASSVNRDGGSPLHF. The CDR3 DNA reads TGTGCCAGCAGTGTAAACAGGGATGGCGGGTCACCCCTCCACTTT.

The chain uses TRBV5-1 and TRBJ2-5; D gene uncertain. Germline loops: CDR1 SGHRS, CDR2 YFSETQ. The CDR3 extends over 11 amino acids. Trimming shortened V by 7 bases and J by 1 base, and 5 bases separated the two germline ends. The CDR3 sequence is CASGPQETQYF. The CDR3 nucleotides read TGCGCCAGCGGCCCCCAAGAGACCCAGTACTTC.

This clone was detected once. A read error may produce the germline difference seen at one junction end. This sequence joins TRBV29-1 and TRBJ2-2; 10 positions agree with TRBD2. Germline lookup yields CDR1 SQVTM and CDR2 ANQGSEA. The CDR3 is 16 amino acids. CDR3 bases: TGCAACGTTGCAGGAGTAGCGGGGGGTTACACCGGGGAGCTGTTTTTT. It encodes CNVAGVAGGYTGELFF.

This chain connects TRBV4-2 to TRBJ2-5; 8 nucleotides line up with TRBD1. Germline V gene data show CDR1 as LGHNA and CDR2 as YNFKEQ. V shed 5 bases and J 4 bases; nucleotides not matched to a gene: 6. CDR3 size: 14 residues. CDR3 sequence (DNA): TGTGCCAGCAGCTTAGGACAGGGAACAGAGACCCAGTACTTC. Translated: CASSLGQGTETQYF.

The chain has TRBV6-1 and TRBJ2-6; D is undetermined. V lost 0 bases, J lost 0 bases, and 9 bases lay in between. The length of the CDR3 is 17 residues. Germline CDR1 and CDR2: MNHNS and SASEGT. This chain's CDR3 is CASSEALTLSGANVLTF. CDR3 DNA: TGTGCCAGCAGTGAAGCACTAACGCTCTCTGGGGCCAACGTCCTGACTTTC.

V gene TRBV15 combines with J gene TRBJ2-7, with D possibly matching TRBD1 (5 bases). Germline V gives CDR1 LNHNV, CDR2 YYDKDF (reference sequence). V lost 5 bases, J lost 0 bases, and 8 bases lay in between. This CDR3 is built from 13 residues. CDR3 amino acids: CATSVQGSYEQYF. In DNA, the CDR3 is TGTGCCACCAGCGTCCAGGGCTCCTACGAGCAGTACTTC.

This clone came up once. The CDR3, as DNA: TGTGCCAGCAGCTTTAGTAGCGATACGCAGTATTTT. It codes for CASSFSSDTQYF. The chain carries TRBV11-2 and TRBJ2-3; no clear D. The germline V and J ends were trimmed by 3 bases and 6 bases, with 7 bases remaining between them. This CDR3 has 12 residues. Germline assignment: CDR1 SGHAT and CDR2 FQNNGV.

This chain joins TRBV15 and TRBJ1-2; TRBD1 matches 8 bases. Germline-derived CDR1 and CDR2 are LNHNV and YYDKDF (reference sequence). CDR3 size: 15 residues. V was pared by 8 bases and J by 6 bases, with 14 bases of the junction left unmatched. This chain's CDR3 is CATSTPHSGGDGYTF. The CDR3 bases are TGTGCCACCTCAACCCCCCATTCAGGGGGCGATGGCTACACCTTC.

This chain joins TRBV2 and TRBJ2-5; 8 nucleotides align to TRBD2. The CDR3 sequence is 15 residues long. Germline trimming cut 5 bases from V and 4 bases from J; bases unmatched to any gene: 9. Germline values: CDR1 SNHLY, CDR2 FYNNEI. The DNA for the CDR3 is TGTGCCAGCAGTCGTACGGGAGGGTGGCCAGAGACCCAGTACTTC. Encoded protein: CASSRTGGWPETQYF.

The chain carries TRBV5-6 and TRBJ1-2; 7 bases map to TRBD1. Germline CDR1 is SGHDT and CDR2 is YYEEEE. Losses at the gene ends were 2 bases for V and 3 bases for J; bases not matched to a gene: 7. The CDR3 sequence is 15 residues long. The chain's CDR3 is CASSFKGGVDYGYTF. CDR3 in DNA: TGTGCCAGCAGCTTTAAAGGGGGCGTTGACTATGGCTACACCTTC.

J is TRBJ1-1 and V is TRBV27, with D possibly TRBD1 on 5 matching bases. CDR1 and CDR2 (germline): MNHEY, SMNVEV (reference sequence). V was clipped by 2 bases and J by 4 bases, with 8 bases between them. The CDR3 length is 13 residues. CDR3 sequence (DNA): TGTGCCAGCAGTTTAGCCGGGGGCACTGAAGCTTTCTTT. This gives the protein CASSLAGGTEAFF.

This rearrangement joins TRBV3-1 (or the pseudogene TRBV3-2) to TRBJ2-5, with TRBD2 identical over 15 bases. CDR3 size: 17 residues. Trimming removed 1 base from V and 7 bases from J; junction bases left unmatched: 7. Germline V gene data show CDR1 as LGHDT and CDR2 as YNNKEL (reference sequence). This CDR3 is CASSQVAGLAGGGTQYF. The CDR3 nucleotides read TGTGCCAGCAGCCAAGTGGCGGGACTAGCGGGAGGCGGGACCCAGTACTTC.

The chain recombines TRBV24-1 with TRBJ2-2; TRBD2 might be the D (6 bases). V dropped 2 bases and J dropped 0 bases, with 12 bases sitting between them. CDR3 size: 17 residues. Germline-derived CDR1 and CDR2 are KGHDR and SFDVKD. The CDR3 region has the DNA TGTGCCACCAGTGATTCGCCCGGGAGCGCGAACACCGGGGAGCTGTTTTTT. Encoded protein: CATSDSPGSANTGELFF.